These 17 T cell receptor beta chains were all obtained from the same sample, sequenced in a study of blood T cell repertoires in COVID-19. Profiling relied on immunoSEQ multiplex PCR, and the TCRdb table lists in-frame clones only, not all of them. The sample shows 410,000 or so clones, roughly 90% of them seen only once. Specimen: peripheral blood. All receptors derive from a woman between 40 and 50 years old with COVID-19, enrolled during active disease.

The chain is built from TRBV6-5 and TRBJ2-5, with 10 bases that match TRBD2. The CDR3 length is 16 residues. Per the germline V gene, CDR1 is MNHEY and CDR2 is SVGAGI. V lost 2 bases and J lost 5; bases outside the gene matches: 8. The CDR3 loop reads CASSYTQRGGRETQYF. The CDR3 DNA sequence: TGTGCCAGCAGTTACACTCAGCGGGGGGGCAGGGAGACCCAGTACTTC.

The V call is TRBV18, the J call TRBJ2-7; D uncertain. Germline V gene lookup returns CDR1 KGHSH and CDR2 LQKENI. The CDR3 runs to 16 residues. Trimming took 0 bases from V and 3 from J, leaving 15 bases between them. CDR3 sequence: CASSPPSRGAYYEQYF. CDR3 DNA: TGTGCCAGCTCACCACCATCCCGTGGAGCTTACTACGAGCAGTACTTC.

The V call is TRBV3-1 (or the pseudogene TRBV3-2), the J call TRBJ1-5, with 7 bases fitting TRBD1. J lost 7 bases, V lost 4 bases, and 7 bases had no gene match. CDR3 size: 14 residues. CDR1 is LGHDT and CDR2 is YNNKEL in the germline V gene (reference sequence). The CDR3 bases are TGTGCCAGCAGCCGCACAGGGGACGGCCAGCCCCAGCATTTT. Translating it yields CASSRTGDGQPQHF.

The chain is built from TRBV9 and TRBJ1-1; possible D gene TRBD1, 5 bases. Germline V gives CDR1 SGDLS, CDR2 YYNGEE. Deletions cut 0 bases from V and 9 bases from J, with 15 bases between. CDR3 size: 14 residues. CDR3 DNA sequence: TGTGCCAGCAGCGTAGGCGCCGTCCGGGGGAAAGCTTTCTTT. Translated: CASSVGAVRGKAFF.

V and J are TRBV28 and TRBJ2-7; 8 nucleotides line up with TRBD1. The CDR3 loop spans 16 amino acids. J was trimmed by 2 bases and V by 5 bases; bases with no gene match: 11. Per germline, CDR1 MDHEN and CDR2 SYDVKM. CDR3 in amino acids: CASSPFGTGSTYEQYF. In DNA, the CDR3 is TGTGCCAGCAGTCCCTTTGGGACAGGTTCAACCTACGAGCAGTACTTC.

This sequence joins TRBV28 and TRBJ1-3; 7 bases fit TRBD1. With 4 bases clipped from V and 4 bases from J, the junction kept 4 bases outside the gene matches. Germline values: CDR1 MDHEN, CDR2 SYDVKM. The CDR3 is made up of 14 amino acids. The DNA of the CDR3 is TGTGCCAGCAGTTCCCAGGGGGGAGGAAACACCATATATTTT. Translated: CASSSQGGGNTIYF.

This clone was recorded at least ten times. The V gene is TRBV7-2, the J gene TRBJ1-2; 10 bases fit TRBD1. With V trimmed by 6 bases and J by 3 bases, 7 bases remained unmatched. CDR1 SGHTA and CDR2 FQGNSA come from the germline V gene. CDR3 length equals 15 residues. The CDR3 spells CASRYDRGRDYGYTF. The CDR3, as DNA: TGTGCCAGCAGATATGACAGGGGGCGAGACTATGGCTACACCTTC.

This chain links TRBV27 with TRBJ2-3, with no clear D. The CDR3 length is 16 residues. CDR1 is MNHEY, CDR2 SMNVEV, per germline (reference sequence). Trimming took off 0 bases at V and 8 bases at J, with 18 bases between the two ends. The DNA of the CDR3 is TGTGCCAGCAGTTTATCGATCCGCGCCTCTAGAGTTACGCAGTATTTT. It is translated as CASSLSIRASRVTQYF.

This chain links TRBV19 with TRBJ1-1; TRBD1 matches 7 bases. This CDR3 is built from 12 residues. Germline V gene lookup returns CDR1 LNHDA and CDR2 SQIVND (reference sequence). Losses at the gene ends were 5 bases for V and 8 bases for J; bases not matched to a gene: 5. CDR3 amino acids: CASSHRQGEAFF. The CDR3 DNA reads TGTGCCAGTAGTCATCGACAGGGAGAAGCTTTCTTT. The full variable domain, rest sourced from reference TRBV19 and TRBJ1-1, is DGGITQSPKYLFRKEGQNVTLSCEQNLNHDAMYWYRQDPGQGLRLIYYSQIVNDFQKGDIAEGYSVSREKKESFPLTVTSAQKNPTAFYLCASSHRQGEAFFGQGTRLTVV.

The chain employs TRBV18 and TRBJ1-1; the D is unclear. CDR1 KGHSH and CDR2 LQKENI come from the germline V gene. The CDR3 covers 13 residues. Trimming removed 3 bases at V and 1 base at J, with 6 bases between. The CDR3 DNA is TGTGCCAGCTCACCGACACAGAACACTGAAGCTTTCTTT. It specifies CASSPTQNTEAFF.

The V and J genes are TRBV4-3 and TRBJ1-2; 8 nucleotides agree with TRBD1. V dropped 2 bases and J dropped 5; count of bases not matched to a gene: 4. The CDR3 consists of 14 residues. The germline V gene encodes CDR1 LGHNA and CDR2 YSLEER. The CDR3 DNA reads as TGCGCCAGCAGCCAAACCCAGGGGGCGTATGGCTACACCTTC. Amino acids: CASSQTQGAYGYTF.

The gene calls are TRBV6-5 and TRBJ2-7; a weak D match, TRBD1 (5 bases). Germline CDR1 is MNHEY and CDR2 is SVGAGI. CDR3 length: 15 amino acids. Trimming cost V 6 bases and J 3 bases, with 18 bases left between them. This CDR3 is CASSGQAHSLYEQYF. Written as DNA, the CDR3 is TGTGCCAGCAGCGGACAAGCCCATTCGCTCTACGAGCAGTACTTC.

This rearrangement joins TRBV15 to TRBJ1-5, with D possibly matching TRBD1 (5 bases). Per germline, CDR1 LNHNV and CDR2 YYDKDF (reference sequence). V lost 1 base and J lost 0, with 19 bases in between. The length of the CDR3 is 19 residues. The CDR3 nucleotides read TGTGCCACCAGCAGAGTAGGGGCTGGCCTCCCAGATAGCAATCAGCCCCAGCATTTT. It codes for CATSRVGAGLPDSNQPQHF.

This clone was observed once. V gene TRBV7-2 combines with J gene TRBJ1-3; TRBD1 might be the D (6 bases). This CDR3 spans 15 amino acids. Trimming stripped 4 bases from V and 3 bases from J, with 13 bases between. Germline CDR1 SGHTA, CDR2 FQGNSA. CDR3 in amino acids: CASSSPGRGGNTIYF. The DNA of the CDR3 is TGTGCCAGCAGCTCGCCAGGCAGGGGTGGAAACACCATATATTTT.

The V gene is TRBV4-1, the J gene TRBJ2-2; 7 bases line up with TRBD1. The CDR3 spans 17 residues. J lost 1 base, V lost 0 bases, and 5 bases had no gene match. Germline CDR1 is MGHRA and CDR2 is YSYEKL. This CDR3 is CASSQDPNRGNTGELFF. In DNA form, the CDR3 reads TGCGCCAGCAGCCAAGATCCAAACAGGGGGAACACCGGGGAGCTGTTTTTT.

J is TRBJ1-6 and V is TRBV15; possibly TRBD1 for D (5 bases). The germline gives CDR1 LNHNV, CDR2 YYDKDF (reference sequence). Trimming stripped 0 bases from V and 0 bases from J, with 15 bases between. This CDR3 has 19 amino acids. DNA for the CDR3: TGTGCCACCAGCAGAGAGACGAGGTGGGACTACTCCTATAATTCACCCCTCCACTTT. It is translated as CATSRETRWDYSYNSPLHF.

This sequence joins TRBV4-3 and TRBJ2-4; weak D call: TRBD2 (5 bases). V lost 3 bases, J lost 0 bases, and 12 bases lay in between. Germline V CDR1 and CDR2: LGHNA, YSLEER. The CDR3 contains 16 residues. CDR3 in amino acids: CASSQGRGLAKNIQYF. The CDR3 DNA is TGCGCCAGCAGCCAGGGCCGAGGGCTAGCCAAAAACATTCAGTACTTC.